A selection of T cell receptor beta chains follows, all from one sample in a study of blood T cell repertoires in COVID-19. Profiled with immunoSEQ multiplex PCR; TCRdb holds only in-frame clones, not every one. This table has 95,000 to 150,000 clones, approximately 90% appearing once. The specimen sequenced was peripheral blood. The source of these receptors is a human donor in a cohort sampled during active COVID-19. Both conserved end residues are part of each CDR3. D genes are given only for firm matches. Only some rows state a clone size, as once, few, many or a class for expanded clones.

D: TRBD2; size: .; J: TRBJ2-4; V: TRBV29-1; CDR3: CSVKRESGNIQYF; DNA: TGCAGCGTTAAGCGGGAGTCCGGAAACATTCAGTACTTC
D: .; size: .; J: TRBJ2-5; V: TRBV28; CDR3: CASSDSRIQETQYF; DNA: TGTGCCAGCAGCGACTCGCGTATACAAGAGACCCAGTACTTC
D: .; size: .; J: TRBJ1-5; V: TRBV19; CDR3: CASSPNYYSNQPQHF; DNA: TGTGCCAGTAGTCCTAATTATTATAGCAATCAGCCCCAGCATTTT
D: TRBD1; size: .; J: TRBJ1-2; V: TRBV6-6; CDR3: CASSAESGTGAGGYTF; DNA: TGTGCCAGCAGTGCCGAGTCCGGGACAGGGGCTGGGGGCTACACCTTC
D: .; size: .; J: TRBJ2-7; V: TRBV5-4; CDR3: CASSLGGLGSSYEQYF; DNA: TGTGCCAGCAGCTTGGGCGGGTTGGGATCCTCCTACGAGCAGTACTTC
D: .; size: .; J: TRBJ1-3; V: TRBV5-5; CDR3: CASSLTTGHAGNTIYF; DNA: TGTGCCAGCAGCTTGACCACAGGACACGCTGGAAACACCATATATTTT
D: TRBD2; size: .; J: TRBJ2-3; V: TRBV5-4; CDR3: CASSFGSGRPITDTQYF; DNA: TGTGCCAGCAGCTTCGGCTCCGGGAGGCCCATCACAGATACGCAGTATTTT
D: .; size: .; J: TRBJ1-1; V: TRBV27; CDR3: CASSLGQRNTEAFF; DNA: TGTGCCAGCAGTCTCGGACAAAGGAACACTGAAGCTTTCTTT
D: TRBD1; size: .; J: TRBJ2-3; V: TRBV4-1; CDR3: CASSQDRAFTDTQYF; DNA: TGCGCCAGCAGCCAGGACAGGGCGTTCACAGATACGCAGTATTTT
D: .; size: .; J: TRBJ1-2; V: TRBV6-5; CDR3: CASSYDLGRAYGYTF; DNA: TGTGCCAGCAGTTACGACCTGGGGCGTGCCTATGGCTACACCTTC
D: TRBD2; size: .; J: TRBJ2-3; V: TRBV29-1; CDR3: CSVDTTSGGVTDTQYF; DNA: TGCAGCGTAGATACGACTAGCGGGGGAGTCACAGATACGCAGTATTTT
D: .; size: once; J: TRBJ1-2; V: TRBV6-9; CDR3: CASSYLGGEGGYTF; DNA: TGTGCCAGCAGTTATCTTGGCGGGGAGGGCGGCTACACCTTC
D: TRBD1; size: .; J: TRBJ1-2; V: TRBV4-1; CDR3: CASSQRQGRYGYTF; DNA: TGCGCCAGCAGCCAGAGACAGGGACGCTATGGCTACACCTTC
D: TRBD2; size: .; J: TRBJ2-5; V: TRBV3-1/TRBV3-2; CDR3: CASSQWGAGREETQYF; DNA: TGTGCCAGCAGCCAATGGGGAGCGGGGCGGGAAGAGACCCAGTACTTC
D: TRBD2; size: few; J: TRBJ2-1; V: TRBV6-5; CDR3: CASSSSGGAGNEQFF; DNA: TGTGCCAGCAGTTCTAGCGGGGGGGCTGGCAATGAGCAGTTCTTC
D: TRBD2; size: .; J: TRBJ2-7; V: TRBV2; CDR3: CASSDSAGDFYEQYF; DNA: TGTGCCAGCAGTGATTCAGCGGGGGACTTCTACGAGCAGTACTTC